This is a list of T cell receptor beta chains from one sample in a study of OX40 agonist ivuxolimab in advanced cancers. Here immunoSEQ multiplex PCR was the method, and the copy in TCRdb shows in-frame clones only, minus some. The profile shows under 80,000 clones, 85% to 90% of them singletons. The specimen was CD4+ or CD8+ T cells sorted from blood, collected in a trial of the OX40 agonist ivuxolimab. These receptors came from an adult with an advanced solid tumor such as melanoma, head and neck, liver or kidney cancer. CDR3s leave out the opening cysteine and the closing phenylalanine or tryptophan. Fields, in order: V gene, CDR3 protein.

TRBV30 | AWSYVANTEAF
TRBV21-1 | ASSKPPGLDERESYNEQF
TRBV7-9 | ASSLAQGAVNEQF
TRBV19 | ATGGSGEKLF
TRBV7-2 | ASSLSGISSYEQY
TRBV6-1 | ASSYVGNTIY
TRBV10-3 | AISEYRPRGGYT
TRBV29-1 | SVLTRDTQY
TRBV6-1 | ASSVGAYQETQY
TRBV4-1 | ASSPPDRGDTQY
TRBV18 | ASSPRADNTYEQY
TRBV19 | ASSVQGISTEAF
TRBV6-1 | ASSERAAALNTEAF
TRBV6-1 | ATTPGTSGTDTQY